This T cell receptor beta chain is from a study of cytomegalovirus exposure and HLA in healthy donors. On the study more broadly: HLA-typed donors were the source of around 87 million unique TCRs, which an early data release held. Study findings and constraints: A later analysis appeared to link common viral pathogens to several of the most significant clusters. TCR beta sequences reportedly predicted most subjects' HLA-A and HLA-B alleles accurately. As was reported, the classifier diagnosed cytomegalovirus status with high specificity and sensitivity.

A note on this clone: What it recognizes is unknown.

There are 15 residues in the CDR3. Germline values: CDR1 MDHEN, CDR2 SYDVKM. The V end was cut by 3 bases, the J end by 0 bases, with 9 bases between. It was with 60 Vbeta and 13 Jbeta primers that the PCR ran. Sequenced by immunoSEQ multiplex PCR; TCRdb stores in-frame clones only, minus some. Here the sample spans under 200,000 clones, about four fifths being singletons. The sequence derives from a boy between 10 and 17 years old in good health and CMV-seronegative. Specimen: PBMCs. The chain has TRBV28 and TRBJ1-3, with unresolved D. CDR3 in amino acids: CASSLSVSSGNTIYF. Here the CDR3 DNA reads TGTGCCAGCAGTTTGTCGGTGTCCTCTGGAAACACCATATATTTT.